A selection of T cell receptor beta chains follows, all from one sample in a study of cytomegalovirus exposure and HLA in healthy donors. TCRdb's copy holds only in-frame clones and misses some; the assay was immunoSEQ multiplex PCR. The profile shows some 190,000 clones, approximately 82% of them singletons. The material sequenced was PBMCs. These receptors were collected from a man in his forties in good health and CMV-seropositive. Both conserved end residues are part of each CDR3. A D gene is named only where the DNA matches it firmly. Rows give clone size only sometimes, using once, few, many, or a class for an expanded clone.

abundance | j_gene | d_gene | v_gene | CDR3aa | CDR3nt
- | TRBJ2-2 | - | TRBV28 | CASSIDRSPNTGELFF | TGTGCCAGCAGCATCGACAGATCCCCGAACACCGGGGAGCTGTTTTTT
- | TRBJ1-2 | - | TRBV25-1 | CASRGGPHGYTF | TGTGCCAGCAGGGGAGGTCCTCATGGCTACACCTTC
- | TRBJ1-1 | - | TRBV19 | CASSDQGRTEAFF | TGTGCCAGTAGTGATCAGGGAAGGACTGAAGCTTTCTTT
- | TRBJ2-3 | TRBD2 | TRBV6-4 | CASSAQTSADTQYF | TGTGCCAGCAGTGCGCAGACTAGCGCAGATACGCAGTATTTT
few | TRBJ1-1 | - | TRBV10-3 | CAIAIQEGTEAFF | TGTGCCATCGCCATTCAGGAGGGCACTGAAGCTTTCTTT
- | TRBJ1-5 | - | TRBV7-2 | CASSPAGVLNQPQHF | TGTGCCAGCAGCCCCGCAGGGGTCTTAAATCAGCCCCAGCATTTT
few | TRBJ1-5 | - | TRBV27 | CASSFRGISNQPQHF | TGTGCCAGCAGTTTCCGGGGGATCAGCAATCAGCCCCAGCATTTT
- | TRBJ2-7 | - | TRBV19 | CASSIGTELGYEQYF | TGTGCCAGTAGTATAGGGACAGAATTGGGGTACGAGCAGTACTTC
- | TRBJ1-5 | TRBD1 | TRBV5-1 | CASSRGQGNQPQHF | TGCGCCAGCAGCAGGGGGCAGGGCAATCAGCCCCAGCATTTT
- | TRBJ1-1 | - | TRBV19 | CASRTTLNTEAFF | TGTGCCAGCCGGACAACCTTGAACACTGAAGCTTTCTTT
- | TRBJ2-7 | TRBD2 | TRBV7-6 | CASSPKAGDRHEQYF | TGTGCCAGCAGTCCAAAAGCGGGAGACCGCCACGAGCAGTACTTC
few | TRBJ1-2 | - | TRBV28 | CASREEFRGYTF | TGTGCCAGCCGGGAGGAGTTCCGGGGCTACACCTTC
- | TRBJ2-7 | - | TRBV20-1 | CSAESRYEQYF | TGCAGTGCTGAATCCCGTTACGAGCAGTACTTC
once | TRBJ2-5 | TRBD1 | TRBV9 | CASRPTGGETQYF | TGTGCCAGCAGGCCCACAGGGGGCGAGACCCAGTACTTC
once | TRBJ2-7 | - | TRBV6-1 | CASSEGRSQSYEQYF | TGTGCCAGCAGTGAGGGGAGATCACAGTCCTACGAGCAGTACTTC
once | TRBJ2-5 | - | TRBV13 | CASSITGLEETQYF | TGTGCCAGCAGCATAACAGGGCTCGAAGAGACCCAGTACTTC
- | TRBJ2-5 | TRBD2 | TRBV28 | CASSLTIAGGEQETQYF | TGTGCCAGCAGCCTAACTATAGCGGGAGGGGAGCAAGAGACCCAGTACTTC
- | TRBJ1-2 | TRBD1 | TRBV18 | CASSPGQGAVYGYTF | TGTGCCAGCTCACCGGGACAGGGGGCAGTCTATGGCTACACCTTC
- | TRBJ1-6 | - | TRBV7-9 | CASSSPTSSSYNSPLHF | TGTGCCAGCAGTTCGCCGACTTCTAGCTCCTATAATTCACCCCTCCACTTT
- | TRBJ1-1 | - | TRBV29-1 | CSVERAGLYTEAFF | TGCAGCGTTGAACGCGCGGGACTGTACACTGAAGCTTTCTTT
- | TRBJ2-1 | - | TRBV10-1 | CASSEVGEPYNEQFF | TGCGCCAGCAGTGAGGTGGGAGAACCCTACAATGAGCAGTTCTTC
- | TRBJ1-4 | - | TRBV6-1 | CASRVGATNEKLFF | TGTGCCAGTAGAGTAGGAGCAACTAATGAAAAACTGTTTTTT
- | TRBJ2-5 | - | TRBV21-1 | CATYFLGTEPLETQYF | TGTGCCACCTACTTTCTTGGGACAGAGCCTCTAGAGACCCAGTACTTC
- | TRBJ1-2 | - | TRBV5-1 | CASSEGASLANYGYTF | TGCGCCAGCAGCGAAGGGGCGAGTTTAGCTAACTATGGCTACACCTTC
- | TRBJ2-1 | TRBD2 | TRBV4-1 | CASSQGVAGTGREQFF | TGCGCCAGCAGCCAAGGGGTAGCGGGAACGGGGCGTGAGCAGTTCTTC
- | TRBJ2-4 | TRBD2 | TRBV27 | CASSRFSGPTAKNSQYF | TGTGCCAGCAGCAGATTTAGCGGGCCTACAGCCAAAAACAGTCAGTACTTC
few | TRBJ1-1 | TRBD1 | TRBV2 | CASSSTGGKGTEAFF | TGTGCCAGCAGTTCAACAGGGGGCAAGGGCACTGAAGCTTTCTTT
- | TRBJ2-3 | TRBD1 | TRBV7-3 | CASSPRGRGALDTQYF | TGTGCCAGCAGCCCCAGGGGGAGAGGGGCTTTAGATACGCAGTATTTT
- | TRBJ2-5 | - | TRBV2 | CASSEGFGTQYF | TGTGCCAGCAGTGAAGGGTTCGGGACCCAGTACTTC